Below are 5 T cell receptor beta chains sequenced from a single sample in a study of T cell repertoires in cytomegalovirus infection. Which antigens these TCRs recognize remains unknown. In TCRdb, the reads were re-called with MiXCR into one record per CDR3 protein. The sample has roughly 800,000 distinct CDR3 sequences; 25% to 30% are singletons. Specimen: cultured CD8+ T cells from PBMCs, collected from culture after CMV antigen stimulation. These receptors all come from a human donor in good health (CMV status not recorded). Some clones in this sample may be carry-over from other donors' samples.

This clonotype was seen repeatedly, ten times or more. The chain employs TRBV7-2 and TRBJ1-4; weak D call: TRBD1 (6 bases). Trimming stripped 5 bases from V and 4 bases from J, with 14 bases between. CDR3 size: 15 residues. The germline CDR1 and CDR2 sequences are SGHTA and FQGNSA. CDR3 in amino acids: CASSPWGGSNEKLFF. The CDR3 DNA sequence: TGTGCCAGCAGCCCCTGGGGGGGCAGTAATGAAAAACTGTTTTTT. Looking up the rest from reference TRBV7-2 and TRBJ1-4 gives the full variable domain: GAGVSQSPSNKVTEKGKDVELRCDPISGHTALYWYRQSLGQGLEFLIYFQGNSAPDKSGLPSDRFSAERTGGSVSTLTIQRTQQEDSAVYLCASSPWGGSNEKLFFGSGTQLSVL.

This chain connects TRBV10-2 to TRBJ1-5, with D perhaps matching TRBD1 (6 bases). CDR1 is WSHSY, CDR2 SAAADI, per germline. Between the trimmed V and J ends, which lost 5 bases and 7 bases, there was a span of 27 bases. The length of the CDR3 is 18 residues. CDR3 in DNA: TGCGCCAGCAGTAATCCGGGACAACTTGAAAGGGGTCACCAGCCCCAGCATTTT. Protein: CASSNPGQLERGHQPQHF.

The V and J genes are TRBV6-8 and TRBJ2-3; D is unresolved. Trimming shortened V by 0 bases and J by 4 bases, and 14 bases separated the two germline ends. This CDR3 has 16 amino acids. CDR1 and CDR2 (germline): MNHGY, SAAAGT. This chain's CDR3 is CASSYSILNGADTQYF. The DNA of the CDR3 is TGTGCCAGCAGTTACTCGATCCTAAATGGCGCAGATACGCAGTATTTT.

The rearrangement uses TRBV7-6 and TRBJ1-1, with TRBD1 matching over 8 bases. V dropped 4 bases and J dropped 4; count of bases not matched to a gene: 8. Germline V gene sequence: CDR1 SGHVS, CDR2 FNYEAQ. The CDR3 is 15 amino acids. The CDR3 is CASSSSNRGFTEAFF. The CDR3 DNA reads TGTGCCAGCAGCTCATCTAACAGGGGGTTCACTGAAGCTTTCTTT.

The genes are TRBV29-1 and TRBJ2-1; 13 nucleotides line up with TRBD2. The CDR3 is made up of 16 amino acids. Trimming cost V 6 bases and J 6 bases; bases outside gene matches: 11. Germline CDR1 and CDR2: SQVTM and ANQGSEA. CDR3 residues: CSVHHPTSGGGNEQFF. The CDR3 region has the DNA TGCAGCGTCCACCACCCTACTAGCGGGGGGGGCAATGAGCAGTTCTTC.